These 29 T cell receptor beta chains were sequenced from one sample in a study of blood T cell repertoires in COVID-19. Repertoires were generated with immunoSEQ multiplex PCR, while TCRdb's copy carries only in-frame clones and drops some. Found here are roughly 250,000 clones, 86% of them singletons; the top ten hold about 3.3%. The sequenced sample was PBMCs or T cells enriched from blood (not recorded which). All receptors come from a middle-aged woman with acute COVID-19.

This chain connects TRBV16 to TRBJ2-7; TRBD1 is a possible D gene (6 bases). Between the trimmed V and J ends, which lost 4 bases and 2 bases, there was a span of 21 bases. CDR1 and CDR2 (germline): KGHSY, FQNENV. CDR3 length equals 17 residues. This CDR3 is CASSLSHRTGNPYEQYF. The CDR3 bases are TGTGCCAGCAGCCTTTCGCATCGCACAGGGAACCCCTACGAGCAGTACTTC.

The CDR3 is CASSVEEGNTIYF. The CDR3 DNA is TGTGCCAGCAGCGTAGAGGAGGGAAACACCATATATTTT. V gene TRBV9 combines with J gene TRBJ1-3; D not resolved. The CDR3 runs to 13 residues. CDR1 is SGDLS and CDR2 is YYNGEE in the germline V gene. V lost 0 bases and J lost 4, with 5 bases in between.

The rearrangement joins TRBV29-1 to TRBJ1-1; the D is unclear. From germline, CDR1 is SQVTM and CDR2 ANQGSEA. This CDR3 is 11 amino acids long. V was shortened by 7 bases and J by 4 bases, with 10 bases between the two germline ends. In DNA form, the CDR3 reads TGCAGCGGGACTGAGGGCACTGAAGCTTTCTTT. Protein product: CSGTEGTEAFF.

This chain connects TRBV19 to TRBJ1-2; possibly TRBD1 for D (5 bases). The CDR3 contains 15 residues. Germline values: CDR1 LNHDA, CDR2 SQIVND (reference sequence). The germline V and J ends were trimmed by 3 bases and 0 bases, with 11 bases remaining between them. The CDR3 spells CASSIQGAANYGYTF. CDR3 sequence (DNA): TGTGCCAGTAGTATCCAGGGCGCAGCTAACTATGGCTACACCTTC.

V is TRBV7-3 and J is TRBJ2-5; D remains ambiguous. Germline CDR1 reads SGHTA; CDR2 reads FQGTGA. Trimming took off 1 base at V and 8 bases at J, with 23 bases between the two ends. The CDR3 consists of 17 residues. DNA for the CDR3: TGTGCCAGCAGCTTAAGTCGGCTGAGCGAGGAGAAGAGAACCCAGTACTTC. Translating it yields CASSLSRLSEEKRTQYF.

V gene TRBV5-4 combines with J gene TRBJ2-1; 7 bases are shared with TRBD1. The CDR3 sequence is 13 residues long. Germline V lookup: CDR1 SGHNT, CDR2 YYREEE (reference sequence). V dropped 5 bases and J dropped 6; count of bases not matched to a gene: 5. The DNA of the CDR3 is TGTGCCAGCAGTTCGACAGGGTCCAATGAGCAGTTCTTC. Translating it yields CASSSTGSNEQFF. Full variable domain (missing parts from reference TRBV5-4 and TRBJ2-1): ETGVTQSPTHLIKTRGQQVTLRCSSQSGHNTVSWYQQALGQGPQFIFQYYREEENGRGNFPPRFSGLQFPNYSSELNVNALELDDSALYLCASSSTGSNEQFFGPGTRLTVL.

The rearrangement joins TRBV29-1 to TRBJ2-3; 8 bases are a match to TRBD1. J lost 4 bases, V lost 6 bases, and 9 bases had no gene match. The CDR3 is 14 amino acids. Germline CDR1 reads SQVTM; CDR2 reads ANQGSEA. This CDR3 reads CSVEDRQGSDTQYF. CDR3 DNA: TGCAGCGTAGAGGATCGACAGGGGTCAGATACGCAGTATTTT.

This clone occurred a few times. Within the sample, other DNA sequences also encode this same CDR3. This chain connects TRBV9 to TRBJ1-2, with 7 bases fitting TRBD1. This CDR3 has 12 residues. Germline assignment: CDR1 SGDLS and CDR2 YYNGEE. Losses at the gene ends were 3 bases for V and 5 bases for J; bases not matched to a gene: 1. This CDR3 is CASSATGYGYTF. For the CDR3, the DNA is TGTGCCAGCAGCGCGACAGGGTATGGCTACACCTTC.

This clone was seen a handful of times. This chain connects TRBV5-1 to TRBJ2-3, with D perhaps TRBD1 (5 bases). This CDR3 region has 14 residues. V was pared by 3 bases and J by 2 bases, with 10 bases between. Germline V lookup: CDR1 SGHRS, CDR2 YFSETQ. As DNA, the CDR3 is TGCGCCAGCAGCTGGTTTGGGGCCACAGATACGCAGTATTTT. Protein sequence: CASSWFGATDTQYF.

Here the CDR3 reads CASSIRGQNYEQFF. Here the CDR3 DNA reads TGTGCCAGTAGTATAAGGGGCCAAAACTATGAGCAGTTCTTC. The V and J genes are TRBV19 and TRBJ2-1, with D possibly being TRBD1 (5 bases). Deletions cut 2 bases from V and 8 bases from J, with 13 bases between. CDR1 is LNHDA, CDR2 SQIVND, per germline (reference sequence). The CDR3 loop spans 14 amino acids.

The chain links TRBV19 to TRBJ2-7; 9 bases match TRBD1. V shed 8 bases, J shed 5 bases, and the junction held 10 bases outside the gene matches. CDR3 length: 14 amino acids. Germline CDR1 and CDR2: LNHDA and SQIVND (reference sequence). For the CDR3, the DNA is TGTGCCAGTTCCAGCGGGACAGGGCGCCACGAGCAGTACTTC. The encoded protein is CASSSGTGRHEQYF.

The chain couples TRBV30 to TRBJ1-2; D may be TRBD1 (6 bases). Trimming pared 5 bases from V and 4 bases from J, leaving 17 bases between. Germline V gene lookup returns CDR1 GTSNPN and CDR2 SVGIG (reference sequence). The CDR3 totals 14 residues. CDR3 in amino acids: CAWARDRSGYGYTF. The CDR3 nucleotides read TGTGCCTGGGCTAGAGACAGGTCCGGCTATGGCTACACCTTC. The full variable domain, in which reference TRBV30 and TRBJ1-2 provide the parts outside the CDR3, is SQTIHQWPATLVQPVGSPLSLECTVEGTSNPNLYWYRQAAGRGLQLLFYSVGIGQISSEVPQNLSASRPQDRQFILSSKKLLLSDSGFYLCAWARDRSGYGYTFGSGTRLTVV.

The rearrangement uses TRBV7-9 and TRBJ2-1; D may be TRBD2 (8 bases). V gave up 4 bases and J gave up 5 bases, with 21 bases separating them. Germline V gene sequence: CDR1 SEHNR, CDR2 FQNEAQ (reference sequence). This CDR3 is built from 17 residues. CDR3 in amino acids: CASSSKGARTSNNEQFF. The CDR3 DNA is TGTGCCAGCAGCTCCAAGGGGGCGCGGACTAGCAACAATGAGCAGTTCTTC.

This clone was counted once. The J gene is TRBJ1-2, the V gene TRBV19; 7 bases agree with TRBD1. With V trimmed by 9 bases and J by 4 bases, 5 bases remained unmatched. The V gene's germline CDR1 is LNHDA and CDR2 SQIVND (reference sequence). This CDR3 is built from 12 residues. The CDR3 loop reads CASHRGLYGYTF. CDR3 DNA sequence: TGTGCCAGCCACAGGGGCCTCTATGGCTACACCTTC. Together with reference TRBV19 and TRBJ1-2, the CDR3 gives the full variable domain: DGGITQSPKYLFRKEGQNVTLSCEQNLNHDAMYWYRQDPGQGLRLIYYSQIVNDFQKGDIAEGYSVSREKKESFPLTVTSAQKNPTAFYLCASHRGLYGYTFGSGTRLTVV.

In its sample, this clone was seen once. The chain carries TRBV7-8 and TRBJ2-7; 7 nucleotides agree with TRBD2. In germline, CDR1 is SGHVS, CDR2 FQNEAQ. V was clipped by 5 bases and J by 1 base; unmatched bases: 11. The CDR3 runs 16 residues. CDR3 bases: TGTGCCAGCAGCAAAGAGTTTTCGCGGGGGTCCTACGAGCAGTACTTC. Protein sequence: CASSKEFSRGSYEQYF.

V usage is TRBV6-5 and J usage is TRBJ1-1; no definite D call. In germline, CDR1 is MNHEY, CDR2 SVGAGI. The length of the CDR3 is 13 residues. The germline V and J ends were trimmed by 7 bases and 4 bases, with 13 bases remaining between them. Written as DNA, the CDR3 is TGTGCCAGCAATATGCGGGCTGGCACTGAAGCTTTCTTT. It yields the protein CASNMRAGTEAFF.

V gene TRBV19 combines with J gene TRBJ1-1; D uncertain. This CDR3 is built from 14 residues. Germline lookup yields CDR1 LNHDA and CDR2 SQIVND (reference sequence). V lost 8 bases, J lost 1 base, and 14 bases lay in between. In DNA, the CDR3 is TGTGCCAGTTCCCGGACTTGGGAGAACACTGAAGCTTTCTTT. The encoded protein is CASSRTWENTEAFF.

The gene calls are TRBV27 and TRBJ2-6; D remains ambiguous. Trimming removed 3 bases from V and 0 bases from J, with 3 bases in between. Germline values: CDR1 MNHEY, CDR2 SMNVEV (reference sequence). CDR3 length: 14 amino acids. The CDR3 loop reads CASSFLSGANVLTF. The CDR3 DNA sequence: TGTGCCAGCAGTTTCCTCTCTGGGGCCAACGTCCTGACTTTC.

This clone showed up just once. V is TRBV7-8 and J is TRBJ2-7; tentatively, D is TRBD2 (6 bases). V was shortened by 8 bases and J by 3 bases, with 20 bases between the two germline ends. From germline, CDR1 is SGHVS and CDR2 FQNEAQ. The CDR3 spans 15 residues. The CDR3: CASGTQRASIYEQYF. The CDR3 DNA follows: TGTGCCAGCGGGACCCAGCGGGCTTCGATCTACGAGCAGTACTTC.

The chain combines TRBV24-1 with TRBJ2-1, with 13 positions matching TRBD2. This CDR3 is built from 17 residues. V was pared by 2 bases and J by 6 bases, with 6 bases of the junction left unmatched. CDR1 is KGHDR, CDR2 SFDVKD, per germline. The chain's CDR3 is CATSDSLLAGGGNEQFF. CDR3 DNA sequence: TGTGCCACCAGTGATTCCCTACTAGCGGGAGGGGGCAATGAGCAGTTCTTC.

The chain has TRBV30 and TRBJ2-3; TRBD2 might be the D (5 bases). Trimming stripped 0 bases from V and 3 bases from J, with 16 bases between. The CDR3 extends over 16 amino acids. The germline V gene has CDR1 GTSNPN and CDR2 SVGIG (reference sequence). CDR3 in amino acids: CAWSVPTHGDTDTQYF. The CDR3 DNA is TGTGCCTGGAGTGTACCCACGCACGGGGATACAGATACGCAGTATTTT.

The chain employs TRBV27 and TRBJ1-2; 7 nucleotides line up with TRBD1. CDR1 is MNHEY and CDR2 is SMNVEV in the germline V gene (reference sequence). This CDR3 has 13 residues. The J segment lost 8 bases and the V segment lost 6 bases, leaving 9 bases of the junction unmatched. The CDR3 DNA reads as TGTGCCAGCAGCCAGACAGGGTTCGGCGGCTACACCTTC. It codes for CASSQTGFGGYTF.

The V and J genes are TRBV5-6 and TRBJ1-2; 8 nucleotides align to TRBD1. The CDR3 runs 16 residues. The germline V gene encodes CDR1 SGHDT and CDR2 YYEEEE. Unmatched junction bases numbered 8, after V lost 4 bases and J lost 0 bases. CDR3 sequence reads: CASSPGTGPTNYGYTF. As DNA, the CDR3 is TGTGCCAGCAGCCCCGGGACAGGACCGACTAACTATGGCTACACCTTC.

The genes are TRBV5-1 and TRBJ1-1; no firm D call. This CDR3 region has 14 residues. V gave up 0 bases and J gave up 0 bases, with 6 bases separating them. The germline CDR1 and CDR2 sequences are SGHRS and YFSETQ. This CDR3 is CASSLVAMNTEAFF. The CDR3, as DNA: TGCGCCAGCAGCTTGGTGGCCATGAACACTGAAGCTTTCTTT.

The chain uses TRBV13 and TRBJ2-2; TRBD2 aligns across 7 bases. This CDR3 has 16 residues. Germline loops: CDR1 PRHDT, CDR2 FYEKMQ (reference sequence). The V segment lost 2 bases and the J segment 0 bases; nucleotides outside the gene matches: 3. The CDR3 is CASSLLGRANTGELFF. The CDR3 nucleotides read TGTGCCAGCAGCTTATTAGGGAGGGCGAACACCGGGGAGCTGTTTTTT.

The chain joins TRBV19 to TRBJ1-5, with a tentative D call TRBD1 (5 bases). The CDR3 covers 14 residues. Germline loops: CDR1 LNHDA, CDR2 SQIVND (reference sequence). Trimming removed 3 bases from V and 3 bases from J, with 9 bases in between. The CDR3 region is CASSIQGPNQPQHF. The DNA of the CDR3 is TGTGCCAGTAGTATCCAGGGTCCCAATCAGCCCCAGCATTTT.

For the CDR3, the DNA is TGTGCCAGCAGCTCGGGACAGGGCAACACTGAAGCTTTCTTT. This sequence encodes CASSSGQGNTEAFF. The chain links TRBV11-1 to TRBJ1-1, with 9 bases that match TRBD1. The CDR3 is 14 amino acids. V lost 4 bases and J lost 2; bases outside the gene matches: 2. The germline gives CDR1 SGHAT, CDR2 FQDESV (reference sequence).

V is TRBV5-1 and J is TRBJ2-1; D is unresolved. The CDR3 extends over 14 amino acids. Germline loops: CDR1 SGHRS, CDR2 YFSETQ. The V end was cut by 4 bases, the J end by 0 bases, with 8 bases between. The CDR3 loop is CASSPPVSYNEQFF. The CDR3 nucleotides are TGCGCCAGCAGCCCCCCGGTCTCCTACAATGAGCAGTTCTTC.

The chain employs TRBV3-1 (or the pseudogene TRBV3-2) and TRBJ2-5; possible D gene TRBD2, 5 bases. The germline V and J ends were trimmed by 2 bases and 1 base, with 14 bases remaining between them. The CDR3 consists of 16 residues. Germline values: CDR1 LGHDT, CDR2 YNNKEL (reference sequence). Written as DNA, the CDR3 is TGTGCCAGCAGCCAAAGAGGCAGCGGTATCCAAGAGACCCAGTACTTC. This gives the protein CASSQRGSGIQETQYF.